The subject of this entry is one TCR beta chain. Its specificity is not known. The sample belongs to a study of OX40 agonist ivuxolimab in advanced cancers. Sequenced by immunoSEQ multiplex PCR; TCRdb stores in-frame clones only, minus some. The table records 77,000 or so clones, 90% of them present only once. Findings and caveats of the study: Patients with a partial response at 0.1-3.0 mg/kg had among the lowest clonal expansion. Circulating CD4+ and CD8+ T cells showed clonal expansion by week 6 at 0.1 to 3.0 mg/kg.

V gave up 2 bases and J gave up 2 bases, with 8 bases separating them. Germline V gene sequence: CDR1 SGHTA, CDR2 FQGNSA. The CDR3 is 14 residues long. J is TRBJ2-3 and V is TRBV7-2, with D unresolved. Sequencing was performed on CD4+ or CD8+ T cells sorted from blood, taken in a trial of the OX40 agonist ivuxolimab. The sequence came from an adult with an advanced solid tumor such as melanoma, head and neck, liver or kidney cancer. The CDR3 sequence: CASSLRKPTDTQYF. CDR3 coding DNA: TGTGCCAGCAGCTTAAGGAAGCCCACAGATACGCAGTATTTT.